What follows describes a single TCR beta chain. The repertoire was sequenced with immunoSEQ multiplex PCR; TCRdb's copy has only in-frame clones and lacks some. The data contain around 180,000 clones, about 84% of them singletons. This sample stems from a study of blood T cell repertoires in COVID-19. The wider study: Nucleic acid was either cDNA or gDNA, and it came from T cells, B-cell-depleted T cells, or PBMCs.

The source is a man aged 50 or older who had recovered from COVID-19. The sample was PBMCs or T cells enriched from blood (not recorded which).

The CDR3 is CASSSDRDRGPQAFF. The CDR3 DNA reads TGTGCCAGCAGCAGCGACCGGGACAGGGGCCCTCAAGCTTTCTTT. This sequence joins TRBV3-1 (or the pseudogene TRBV3-2) and TRBJ1-1; 10 positions agree with TRBD1. V trimming: 5 bases; J trimming: 9 bases; junction bases outside the gene matches: 12. Per germline, CDR1 LGHDT and CDR2 YNNKEL (reference sequence). This CDR3 contains 15 residues.